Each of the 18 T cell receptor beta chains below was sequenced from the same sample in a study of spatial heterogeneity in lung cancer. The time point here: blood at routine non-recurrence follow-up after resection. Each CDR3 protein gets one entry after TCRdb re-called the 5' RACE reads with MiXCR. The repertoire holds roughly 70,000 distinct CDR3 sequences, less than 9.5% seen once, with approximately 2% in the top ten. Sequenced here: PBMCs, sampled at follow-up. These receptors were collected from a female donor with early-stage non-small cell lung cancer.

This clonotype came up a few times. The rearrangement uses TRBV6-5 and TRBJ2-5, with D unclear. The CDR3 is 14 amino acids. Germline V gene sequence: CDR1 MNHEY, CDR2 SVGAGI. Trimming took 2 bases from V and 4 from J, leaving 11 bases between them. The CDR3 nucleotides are TGTGCCAGCAGTTACGTCAGTTGGGCAGAGACCCAGTACTTC. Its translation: CASSYVSWAETQYF.

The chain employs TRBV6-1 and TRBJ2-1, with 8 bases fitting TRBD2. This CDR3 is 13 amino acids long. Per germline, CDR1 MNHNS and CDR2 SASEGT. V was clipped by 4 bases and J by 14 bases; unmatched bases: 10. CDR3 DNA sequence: TGTGCCAGCAGTGGAGGGCCTAGCGGGCTTGAGTTCTTC. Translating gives CASSGGPSGLEFF.

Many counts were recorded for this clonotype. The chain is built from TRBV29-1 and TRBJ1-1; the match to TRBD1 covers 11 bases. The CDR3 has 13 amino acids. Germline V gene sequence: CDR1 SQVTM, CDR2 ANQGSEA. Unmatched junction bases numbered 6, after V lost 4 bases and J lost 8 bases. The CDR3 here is CSVGGQGVTEAFF. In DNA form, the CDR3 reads TGCAGCGTTGGGGGACAGGGGGTGACCGAAGCTTTCTTT.

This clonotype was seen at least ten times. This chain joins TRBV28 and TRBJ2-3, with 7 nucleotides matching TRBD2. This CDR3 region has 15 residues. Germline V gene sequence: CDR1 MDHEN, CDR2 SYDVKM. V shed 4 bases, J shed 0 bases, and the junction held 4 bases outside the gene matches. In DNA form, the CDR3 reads TGTGCCAGCAGTTCTAGCGGCCCTAGCACAGATACGCAGTATTTT. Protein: CASSSSGPSTDTQYF. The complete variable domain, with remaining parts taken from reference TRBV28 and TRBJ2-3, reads DVKVTQSSRYLVKRTGEKVFLECVQDMDHENMFWYRQDPGLGLRLIYFSYDVKMKEKGDIPEGYSVSREKKERFSLILESASTNQTSMYLCASSSSGPSTDTQYFGPGTRLTVL.

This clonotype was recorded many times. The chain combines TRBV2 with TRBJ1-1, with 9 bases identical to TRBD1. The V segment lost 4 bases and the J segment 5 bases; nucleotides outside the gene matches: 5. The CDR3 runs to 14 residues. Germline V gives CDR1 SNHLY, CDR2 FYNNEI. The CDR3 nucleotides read TGTGCCAGCAGTGGGGACAGGGACAGTACTGAAGCTTTCTTT. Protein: CASSGDRDSTEAFF.

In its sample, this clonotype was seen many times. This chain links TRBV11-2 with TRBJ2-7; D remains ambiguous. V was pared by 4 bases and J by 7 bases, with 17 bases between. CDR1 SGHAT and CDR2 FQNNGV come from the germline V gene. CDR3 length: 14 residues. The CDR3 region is CASSSSSHYSEQYF. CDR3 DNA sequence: TGTGCCAGCAGCTCATCCTCCCACTACAGTGAGCAGTACTTC.

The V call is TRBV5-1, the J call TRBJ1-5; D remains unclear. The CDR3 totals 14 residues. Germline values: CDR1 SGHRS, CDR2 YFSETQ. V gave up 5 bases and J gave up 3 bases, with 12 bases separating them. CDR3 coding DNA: TGCGCCAGCAGTTTCGACCCAATCAATCAGCCCCAGCATTTT. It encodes CASSFDPINQPQHF.

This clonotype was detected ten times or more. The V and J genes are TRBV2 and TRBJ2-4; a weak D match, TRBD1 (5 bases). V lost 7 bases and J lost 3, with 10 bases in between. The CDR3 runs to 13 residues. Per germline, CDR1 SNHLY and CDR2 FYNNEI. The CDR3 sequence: CASTPGIKNIQYF. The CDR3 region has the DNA TGTGCCAGCACCCCAGGGATCAAAAACATTCAGTACTTC.

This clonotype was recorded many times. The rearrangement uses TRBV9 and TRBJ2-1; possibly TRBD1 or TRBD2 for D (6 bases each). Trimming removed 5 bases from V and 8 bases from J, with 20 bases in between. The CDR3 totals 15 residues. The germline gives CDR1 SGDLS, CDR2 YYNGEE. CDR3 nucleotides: TGTGCCAGCAGTCCTGGAGGGGGAGGTGCAGATGAGCAGTTCTTC. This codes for CASSPGGGGADEQFF. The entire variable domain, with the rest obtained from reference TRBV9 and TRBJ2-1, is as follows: DSGVTQTPKHLITATGQRVTLRCSPRSGDLSVYWYQQSLDQGLQFLIQYYNGEERAKGNILERFSAQQFPDLHSELNLSSLELGDSALYFCASSPGGGGADEQFFGPGTRLTVL.

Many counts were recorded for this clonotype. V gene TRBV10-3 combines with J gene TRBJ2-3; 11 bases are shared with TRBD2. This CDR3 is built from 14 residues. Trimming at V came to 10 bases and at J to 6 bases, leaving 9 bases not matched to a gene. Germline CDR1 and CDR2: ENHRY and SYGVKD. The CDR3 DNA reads TGTGCCAGCCGCCCTAGCGGGGGGTCCGATACGCAGTATTTT. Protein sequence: CASRPSGGSDTQYF.

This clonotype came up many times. DNA of the CDR3: TGTGCCAGCAGCTTAGGTGGCCTAGGGAGGTACGAGCAGTACTTC. Protein product: CASSLGGLGRYEQYF. The chain couples TRBV7-2 to TRBJ2-7; D is possibly TRBD2 (6 bases). With 1 base removed from V and 4 bases from J, the gap between germline ends came to 14 bases. The CDR3 totals 15 residues. Germline V lookup: CDR1 SGHTA, CDR2 FQGNSA.

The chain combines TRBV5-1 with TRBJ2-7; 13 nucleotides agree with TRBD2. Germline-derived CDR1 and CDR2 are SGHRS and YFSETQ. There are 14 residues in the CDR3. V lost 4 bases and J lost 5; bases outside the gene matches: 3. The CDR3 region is CASSLGLAGDEQYF. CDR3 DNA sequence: TGCGCCAGCAGCCTCGGACTAGCGGGAGACGAGCAGTACTTC.

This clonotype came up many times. CDR3 coding DNA: TGCAGCGTAGCACAGGGGATAAGCTCTGGGGCCAACGTCCTGACTTTC. Translating it yields CSVAQGISSGANVLTF. This chain uses TRBV29-1 with TRBJ2-6; 7 bases agree with TRBD1. This CDR3 comprises 16 residues. Germline-derived CDR1 and CDR2 are SQVTM and ANQGSEA. V lost 6 bases and J lost 0; bases outside the gene matches: 8. Using reference TRBV29-1 and TRBJ2-6 for the parts outside the CDR3, the full variable domain is SAVISQKPSRDICQRGTSLTIQCQVDSQVTMMFWYRQQPGQSLTLIATANQGSEATYESGFVIDKFPISRPNLTFSTLTVSNMSPEDSSIYLCSVAQGISSGANVLTFGAGSRLTVL.

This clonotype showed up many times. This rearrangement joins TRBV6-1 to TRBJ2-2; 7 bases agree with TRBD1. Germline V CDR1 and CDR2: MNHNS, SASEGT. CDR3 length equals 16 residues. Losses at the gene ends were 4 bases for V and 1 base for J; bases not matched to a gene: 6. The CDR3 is CASSARQGLNTGELFF. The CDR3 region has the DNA TGTGCCAGCAGTGCGAGACAGGGATTGAACACCGGGGAGCTGTTTTTT.

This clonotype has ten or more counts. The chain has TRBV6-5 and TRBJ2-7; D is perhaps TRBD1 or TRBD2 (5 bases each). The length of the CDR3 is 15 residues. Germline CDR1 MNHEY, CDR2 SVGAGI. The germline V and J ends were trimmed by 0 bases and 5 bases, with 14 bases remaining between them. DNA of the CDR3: TGTGCCAGCAGTTACTCAGCCGGGGACCTCGACGAGCAGTACTTC. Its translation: CASSYSAGDLDEQYF.

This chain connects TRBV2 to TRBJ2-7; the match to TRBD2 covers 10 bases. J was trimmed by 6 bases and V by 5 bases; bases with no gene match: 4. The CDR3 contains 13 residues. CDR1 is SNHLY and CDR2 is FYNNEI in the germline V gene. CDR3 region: CASSPSGSSEQYF. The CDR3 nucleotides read TGTGCCAGCAGTCCTAGCGGGAGCTCCGAGCAGTACTTC.

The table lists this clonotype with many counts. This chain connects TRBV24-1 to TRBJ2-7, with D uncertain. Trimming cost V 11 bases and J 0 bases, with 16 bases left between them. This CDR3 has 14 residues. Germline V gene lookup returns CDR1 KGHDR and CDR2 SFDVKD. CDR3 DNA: TGTGCCATAACGGCCAAGTACACCTCCTACGAGCAGTACTTC. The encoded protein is CAITAKYTSYEQYF.

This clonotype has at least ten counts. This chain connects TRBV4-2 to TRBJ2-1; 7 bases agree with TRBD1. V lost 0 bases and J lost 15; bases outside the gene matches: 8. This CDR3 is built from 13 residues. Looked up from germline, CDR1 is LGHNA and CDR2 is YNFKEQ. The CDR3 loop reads CASSQDQGTELFF. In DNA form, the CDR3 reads TGTGCCAGCAGCCAAGATCAGGGGACAGAACTGTTCTTC.